These 4 T cell receptor beta chains share one sample of origin, sequenced in a study of blood T cell repertoires in COVID-19 (dated by TCRdb to 2020 to 2021). Receptor amplification or capture employed the immunoSEQ multiplex PCR assay. TCRdb obtained this table from immuneACCESS and retained in-frame rearrangements with V and J assigned. These tables miss some clones; where compared with another copy, unresolved V genes account for less than half of the shortfall, and the remainder is unexplained. For this sample the table gives some 42,000 clones, of which 70% to 80% were detected only once. The leading ten clones occupy 25% to 35% of the sample. The sample comprised peripheral blood. Receptors originate from a woman aged 65 to 85 with acute or convalescent COVID-19.

The chain recombines TRBV24-1 with TRBJ1-3, with 7 bases lining up with TRBD1. The CDR3 consists of 15 residues. After removal of 9 bases from V and 2 bases from J, the junction contained 9 bases not matched to a gene. Germline V gives CDR1 KGHDR, CDR2 SFDVKD. The CDR3: CATEGQSNAGNTIYF. The CDR3 bases are TGTGCCACCGAGGGACAGAGTAATGCTGGAAACACCATATATTTT.

The chain combines TRBV11-2 with TRBJ1-6; TRBD1 matches 9 bases. CDR3 length: 14 amino acids. Germline assignment: CDR1 SGHAT and CDR2 FQNNGV. Trimming at V came to 6 bases and at J to 9 bases, leaving 6 bases not matched to a gene. DNA of the CDR3: TGTGCCAGCAGGTACAGGGGGCTTGTTTCACCCCTCCACTTT. Protein: CASRYRGLVSPLHF.

The chain's CDR3 is CASSLERQGVYSPLHF. In DNA, the CDR3 is TGTGCCAGCAGCTTAGAACGACAGGGGGTTTACTCACCCCTCCACTTT. The rearrangement uses TRBV11-2 and TRBJ1-6; 9 nucleotides agree with TRBD1. The germline gives CDR1 SGHAT, CDR2 FQNNGV. The V gene end was trimmed by 0 bases and the J gene end by 10 bases; junction bases not matched to a gene: 7. The CDR3 is 16 residues long.

This rearrangement joins TRBV14 to TRBJ2-7; 11 bases match TRBD1. Germline CDR1 reads SGHDN; CDR2 reads FVKESK. J gave up 9 bases and V 4 bases, and 11 bases lay outside the gene matches. The CDR3 contains 15 residues. CDR3: CASSPLGQGAGGQYF. CDR3 sequence (DNA): TGTGCCAGCAGCCCCCTAGGACAGGGGGCTGGCGGGCAGTACTTC.